This T cell receptor beta chain comes out of a study of cytomegalovirus exposure and HLA in healthy donors. For this clone: Its specificity is not known.

Whole-study findings and limits: One variant, a missense change in DCLRE1C, was linked in a later analysis to TCR beta V- and J-gene trimming. The study designated about 180 TCR beta chains cytomegalovirus-associated.

Trimming took 2 bases from V and 6 from J; bases not matched to a gene: 4. Looked up from germline, CDR1 is LGHNA and CDR2 is YSLEER. The CDR3 has 15 residues. All donors participated as healthy donors of bone marrow. The PCR ran on 60 Vbeta and 13 Jbeta primers. Repertoires were generated with immunoSEQ multiplex PCR, while TCRdb's copy carries only in-frame clones and drops some. The profile shows about 160,000 clones, 71% of them singletons. J is TRBJ2-1 and V is TRBV4-3; 10 bases map to TRBD2. The sequence was collected from a woman aged 25-40 years in good health and CMV-seronegative. The specimen sequenced was PBMCs. The CDR3 nucleotides are TGCGCCAGCAGCCAACGGACTAGCGGCTCCAATGAGCAGTTCTTC. Protein: CASSQRTSGSNEQFF.